This T cell receptor (beta chain) was sequenced in a study of blood T cell repertoires in COVID-19 (dated by TCRdb to the early 2020s). For the wider study: Samples covering the acute and convalescent phases of COVID-19 were provided by collaborators in the United States, Italy and Spain. The prospective study material was composed of cDNA or gDNA derived from T cells, B-cell-depleted T cells, or PBMCs. The repertoires were released in a freely available public database meant as a resource for research on the immune response to SARS-CoV-2. Samples were obtained from the ongoing ImmuneRACE study (first 160 participants) and from 1,000 to 1,500 subjects provided by 6 global collaborators. The sample metadata nearly always contained a de-identified subject ID, COVID-19 status, age in years and sex. Subjects who had been exposed to COVID-19, were actively infected with it, or had recovered from it provided the deeply sampled blood TCRbeta repertoires that made up the dataset. Where available, HLA class I and class II types were taken from metadata supplied by the sample provider and were not determined by assay-based typing. On the study overall, not on this receptor specifically: The quantity of clinical and demographic metadata differed by source and by participant and was supplied without curation.

TCRbeta CDR3 regions were amplified from genomic DNA using the immunoSEQ Assay, a bias-controlled multiplex PCR. Under the source paper's analysis protocol: Within the assay, amplification of reference gene primers was used to estimate how many nucleated cells each sample contained. Sequence reads were collapsed and filtered to measure the absolute abundance of every unique TCRbeta CDR3 rearrangement. Productive Simpson clonality was computed per sample as the square root of Simpson's diversity index over productive rearrangements. Drawn from immuneACCESS, this table holds only the in-frame rearrangements with V and J called that TCRdb kept. Clones are partly lost; checked studies trace under half to an unresolved V gene and leave the rest unexplained. That table furnishes V, J and clone size, whereas the DNA furnished D and trimming. The sample table contains 120,000 to 150,000 clones; only one count was recorded for roughly 80% of them. The ten largest clones represent 6.2% of the sample.

As to this clone: Its cognate antigen has yet to be identified. Base-call qualities are not available, and no considerably larger clone is one nucleotide away.

In the prospective study, participants were about 18 to 90 years old, resided in approximately 25 geographic areas of the United States, and were enrolled through a virtual design. Cohort assignment in the prospective study relied on participant-reported clinical history from a screening survey and a study questionnaire. For ImmuneRACE Cohort 3, a participant was defined as recovered based on two consecutive negative NP/OP PCR tests, clearance by a healthcare professional, or resolution of symptoms. In the prospective study, mobile phlebotomists collected whole blood, serum and a nasopharyngeal or oropharyngeal swab from each participant. Additional blood draws and questionnaires over an approximately 2-month period could optionally be provided by prospective study participants. Prospective study blood samples were shipped either frozen or at room temperature before DNA extraction. The sample taken for sequencing was PBMCs or T cells enriched from blood (not recorded which). This TCR was recovered from a woman aged 40 to 50 who had recovered from COVID-19.

CDR3 reads: CASSQVQGPGNTIYF. The DNA sequence follows: TGCGCCAGCAGCCAAGTACAGGGGCCTGGAAACACCATATATTTT. The chain is assembled from TRBV4-1 and TRBJ1-3; TRBD1 fits 7 bases in the junction. The CDR3 runs 15 amino acids, cysteine and phenylalanine included. Just the 45-base CDR3 DNA is kept, in frame starting at base 1. Compared with germline, V lacks 1 base and J lacks 2 bases; bases without a gene match: 2. From the germline V gene, CDR1 is MGHRA and CDR2 is YSYEKL.